This T cell receptor (beta chain) was found in a study of cytomegalovirus exposure and HLA in healthy donors. The length of the CDR3 is 13 residues. The V and J ends lost 3 bases and 3 bases respectively, with 9 bases between them. Germline V CDR1 and CDR2: GTSNPN, SVGIG (reference sequence). The PCR contained 60 Vbeta and 13 Jbeta primers. Measured with immunoSEQ multiplex PCR; TCRdb has only the in-frame clones, and not every one. The sample shows around 160,000 clones, 60% to 80% of them seen only once. J is TRBJ1-5 and V is TRBV30; TRBD1 is a possible D gene (5 bases). Material for sequencing was PBMCs. The source is a man aged 18 to 29 in good health and CMV-seropositive. CDR3 in DNA: TGTGCCTGGAGCTCAGGGTTCAATCAGCCCCAGCATTTT. Amino acids: CAWSSGFNQPQHF.